This entry features one T cell receptor beta chain sequence. Its antigen is unknown. This entry comes from a study of vaccination effects on CD4 cells after COVID-19. The method was immunoSEQ multiplex PCR; TCRdb's version includes in-frame clones alone and lacks a portion of them. The table includes around 30,000 clones, approximately 80% detected once. The V end was cut by 8 bases, the J end by 5 bases, with 16 bases between. Germline V gene sequence: CDR1 MNHEY, CDR2 SVGAGI. This CDR3 has 13 residues. Expansion of antigen-specific CD4+ T cells with viral peptide pools was carried out by the ViraFEST assay before sequencing. Cultured cells yielded isolated CD4+ T cells after approximately nine days. This person's SARS-CoV-2 infection, confirmed by PCR, occurred between March and December 2020. On day 3 and again on day 7, half the medium was replaced with IL-2 medium.

V usage is TRBV6-5 and J usage is TRBJ2-7; D ambiguous. The receptor's source is a human donor who had a prior SARS-CoV-2 infection. Source: CD4+ T cells from PBMCs cultured with HCoV-NL63 spike peptides, taken before COVID-19 vaccination. The CDR3: CASESAKSNEQYF. DNA of the CDR3: TGTGCCAGCGAATCGGCGAAGTCGAACGAGCAGTACTTC.